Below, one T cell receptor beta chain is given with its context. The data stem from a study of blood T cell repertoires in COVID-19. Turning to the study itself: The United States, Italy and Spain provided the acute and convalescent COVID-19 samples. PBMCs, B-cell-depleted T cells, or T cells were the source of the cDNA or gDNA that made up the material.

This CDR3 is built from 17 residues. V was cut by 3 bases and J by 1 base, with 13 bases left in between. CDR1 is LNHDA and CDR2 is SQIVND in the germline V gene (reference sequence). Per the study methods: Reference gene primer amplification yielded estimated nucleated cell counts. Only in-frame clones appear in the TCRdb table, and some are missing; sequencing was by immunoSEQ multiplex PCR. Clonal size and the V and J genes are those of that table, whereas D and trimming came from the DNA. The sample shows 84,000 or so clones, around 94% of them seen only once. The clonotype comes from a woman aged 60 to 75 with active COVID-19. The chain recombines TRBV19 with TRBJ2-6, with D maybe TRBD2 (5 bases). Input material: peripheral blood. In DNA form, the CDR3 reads TGTGCCAGTAGTATTGGGAGAGGAGCTTCTGGGGCCAACGTCCTGACTTTC. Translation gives CASSIGRGASGANVLTF.